This entry is about one T cell receptor beta chain. No antigen is known for it. Per the germline V gene, CDR1 is MNHEY and CDR2 is SVGAGI. There are 16 residues in the CDR3. V lost 2 bases to trimming and J lost 2 bases; unmatched junction nucleotides: 7. This sample was taken from a study of response to subunit inactivated influenza vaccine. Whole-study findings and limits: The authors suggested that few new T cells are recruited per seasonal influenza vaccination.

Using its own MiXCR run on the RT-PCR reads, TCRdb lists one record per CDR3 protein. The repertoire includes about 780,000 distinct CDR3 sequences, about 18% of them detected once, and 11% sits in the top ten. The specimen was PBMCs from blood, collected 5 to 6 days after vaccination. This chain connects TRBV6-5 to TRBJ2-3; 7 positions agree with TRBD2. This sequence was found in a man aged 50-59 years who received an inactivated influenza vaccine. The CDR3 loop reads CASSYRWRGYTDTQYF. The CDR3 DNA is TGTGCCAGCAGTTACAGGTGGCGGGGGTACACAGATACGCAGTATTTT.